This record covers a single TCR beta chain. Authors' analysis steps: Counts of nucleated cells, estimated from reference gene primer amplification, were obtained. Sequencing used immunoSEQ multiplex PCR; TCRdb keeps in-frame clones, though not all of them. That table gives V, J and clone size, and the DNA gave D and trimming. The sample yields 130,000 to 150,000 clones, 70% to 90% seen once. Germline V gene data show CDR1 as MDHEN and CDR2 as SYDVKM. The CDR3 consists of 14 residues. Trimming removed 2 bases at V and 7 bases at J, with 11 bases between. This sample is drawn from a study of blood T cell repertoires in COVID-19. Study-level background: Whether acute or convalescent, the COVID-19 samples came from the United States, Italy and Spain. The cDNA or gDNA used as material had been derived from T cells, B-cell-depleted T cells, or PBMCs.

The TCR comes from a man between 65 and 80 years old with acute or convalescent COVID-19. Sequences were obtained from peripheral blood. The chain combines TRBV28 with TRBJ2-2, with D possibly TRBD1 on 5 matching bases. DNA for the CDR3: TGTGCCAGCAGTTTAGGGGCTGGGTTCGGGGAGCTGTTTTTT. Translated, it gives CASSLGAGFGELFF.